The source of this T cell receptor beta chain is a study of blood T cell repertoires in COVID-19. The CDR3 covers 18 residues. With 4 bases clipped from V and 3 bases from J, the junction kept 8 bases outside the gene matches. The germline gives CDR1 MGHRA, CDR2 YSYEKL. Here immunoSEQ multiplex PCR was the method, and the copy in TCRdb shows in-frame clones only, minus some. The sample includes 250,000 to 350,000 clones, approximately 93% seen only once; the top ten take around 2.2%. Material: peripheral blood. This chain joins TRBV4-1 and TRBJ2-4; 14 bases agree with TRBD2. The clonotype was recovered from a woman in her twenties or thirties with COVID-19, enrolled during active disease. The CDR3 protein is CASSLGLAGGTGKNIQYF. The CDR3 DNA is TGCGCCAGCAGCCTCGGACTAGCGGGAGGTACGGGCAAAAACATTCAGTACTTC.